This passage covers 18 T cell receptor beta chains from one sample sequenced in a study of a mutant IDH1 vaccine in newly diagnosed glioma. Time point denoted: baseline, week 1 (first vaccination visit). The treatment denotes: pre-vaccination baseline after standard-of-care therapy. Generated by immunoSEQ multiplex PCR, the TCRdb table keeps only in-frame clones and is missing some. The profile shows tens of thousands of clones, about 85% of them singletons. The material sequenced was PBMCs, taken from a glioma patient treated with radiotherapy, temozolomide or both. The receptor set was obtained from a man aged 35 to 55 with glioma.

The CDR3 loop reads CASSLGGNGQPQHF. DNA for the CDR3: TGTGCCAGCAGTTTAGGGGGGAACGGACAGCCCCAGCATTTT. This chain uses TRBV27 with TRBJ1-5; D is possibly TRBD1 (5 bases). V was shortened by 2 bases and J by 7 bases, with 12 bases between the two germline ends. From germline, CDR1 is MNHEY and CDR2 SMNVEV (reference sequence). This CDR3 comprises 14 residues.

The chain couples TRBV9 to TRBJ2-7; 9 nucleotides agree with TRBD2. The CDR3 extends over 14 amino acids. Per germline, CDR1 SGDLS and CDR2 YYNGEE. J gave up 2 bases and V 0 bases, and 0 bases lay outside the gene matches. The DNA for the CDR3 is TGTGCCAGCAGCGTAGGCGGGGGGGCCTACGAGCAGTACTTC. Its translation is CASSVGGGAYEQYF. The full variable domain, in which reference TRBV9 and TRBJ2-7 provide the parts outside the CDR3, is DSGVTQTPKHLITATGQRVTLRCSPRSGDLSVYWYQQSLDQGLQFLIQYYNGEERAKGNILERFSAQQFPDLHSELNLSSLELGDSALYFCASSVGGGAYEQYFGPGTRLTVT.

This rearrangement joins TRBV27 to TRBJ2-5; D is possibly TRBD1 or TRBD2 (5 bases each). V dropped 3 bases and J dropped 5 bases, with 13 bases sitting between them. Germline values: CDR1 MNHEY, CDR2 SMNVEV (reference sequence). This CDR3 spans 14 amino acids. CDR3 DNA sequence: TGTGCCAGCAGTTTGAAGTATTGGGGGGAGACCCAGTACTTC. Residues: CASSLKYWGETQYF.

V and J are TRBV28 and TRBJ1-1; D is unclear. This CDR3 is built from 12 residues. CDR1 and CDR2 (germline): MDHEN, SYDVKM. The germline V and J ends were trimmed by 9 bases and 7 bases, with 15 bases remaining between them. CDR3 coding DNA: TGTGCCAGTCGCCCGGCGAGTAATGAAGCTTTCTTT. It codes for CASRPASNEAFF.

This sequence joins TRBV11-2 and TRBJ1-1; D is uncertain. Germline values: CDR1 SGHAT, CDR2 FQNNGV. The CDR3 has 13 amino acids. Trimming took off 1 base at V and 1 base at J, with 4 bases between the two ends. The CDR3 nucleotides are TGTGCCAGCAGCTTAGTTGAGAACACTGAAGCTTTCTTT. It codes for CASSLVENTEAFF.

J is TRBJ2-7 and V is TRBV7-2, with no clear D. V was trimmed by 2 bases and J by 9 bases, leaving 11 bases between them. Germline CDR1 reads SGHTA; CDR2 reads FQGNSA. The CDR3 is 12 amino acids. Here the CDR3 DNA reads TGTGCCAGCAGCTTAATTGGGCAGGCGCAGTACTTC. Translation gives CASSLIGQAQYF.

This clone has just one count. The V call is TRBV10-3, the J call TRBJ1-1; D uncertain. V dropped 7 bases and J dropped 1 base, with 13 bases sitting between them. CDR1 and CDR2 from the germline V gene are ENHRY and SYGVKD. This CDR3 has 14 amino acids. CDR3 protein: CAIIVAARNTEAFF. The CDR3 DNA sequence: TGTGCCATCATCGTGGCAGCTAGGAACACTGAAGCTTTCTTT.

The CDR3 nucleotides are TGCGCCAGCAGCCAAGACGGGAGGAGGGGTTCGGAGCAGTTCTTC. Protein: CASSQDGRRGSEQFF. The V gene is TRBV4-1, the J gene TRBJ2-1; 7 nucleotides align to TRBD2. Unmatched junction bases numbered 9, after V lost 0 bases and J lost 10 bases. Germline V gene lookup returns CDR1 MGHRA and CDR2 YSYEKL. This CDR3 has 15 amino acids.

The count of this clone is one. The chain recombines TRBV5-1 with TRBJ2-7, with 7 bases aligning to TRBD2. The germline V gene has CDR1 SGHRS and CDR2 YFSETQ. V trimming: 4 bases; J trimming: 5 bases; junction bases outside the gene matches: 9. The CDR3 runs 14 residues. This chain's CDR3 is CASSPLAGKNEQYF. DNA for the CDR3: TGCGCCAGCAGCCCGTTAGCGGGTAAGAACGAGCAGTACTTC.

This chain joins TRBV25-1 and TRBJ1-1; 7 bases align to TRBD1. The CDR3 length is 17 residues. The V segment lost 4 bases and the J segment 3 bases; nucleotides outside the gene matches: 14. Germline V lookup: CDR1 MGHDK, CDR2 SYGVNS. Here the CDR3 DNA reads TGTGCCAGCAGTGGGACCTGGGGTAGGGGGCGTGACACTGAAGCTTTCTTT. Translation gives CASSGTWGRGRDTEAFF.

The rearrangement joins TRBV5-1 to TRBJ2-6; the match to TRBD1 covers 7 bases. Trimming removed 4 bases from V and 0 bases from J; junction bases left unmatched: 10. Germline loops: CDR1 SGHRS, CDR2 YFSETQ. This CDR3 has 18 amino acids. The CDR3 nucleotides read TGCGCCAGCAGCAGGTACGGGACAGATGGCTCTGGGGCCAACGTCCTGACTTTC. This gives the protein CASSRYGTDGSGANVLTF.

The chain employs TRBV10-3 and TRBJ2-7; D gene uncertain. The CDR3 consists of 14 residues. Germline loops: CDR1 ENHRY, CDR2 SYGVKD. V was clipped by 2 bases and J by 3 bases, with 11 bases between them. CDR3 amino acids: CAISENKVDYEQYV. CDR3 bases: TGTGCCATCAGTGAGAATAAAGTTGACTACGAGCAGTACGTC.

With regard to this clone: Other nucleotide sequences from this sample produce the same CDR3. This sequence joins TRBV5-6 and TRBJ2-7, with a weak D call TRBD1 (6 bases). Trimming took 3 bases from V and 4 from J, leaving 11 bases between them. This CDR3 spans 13 amino acids. Germline assignment: CDR1 SGHDT and CDR2 YYEEEE. In DNA form, the CDR3 reads TGTGCCAGCAGCTCCACAGGGCGGTACGAGCAGTACTTC. Translation gives CASSSTGRYEQYF.

This clone showed up just a few times. The chain recombines TRBV5-6 with TRBJ2-5, with a weak D call TRBD2 (5 bases). V lost 5 bases to trimming and J lost 4 bases, with 12 bases between them. Germline V gene lookup returns CDR1 SGHDT and CDR2 YYEEEE. The CDR3 has 13 residues. The CDR3 loop reads CASSRGLVETQYF. For the CDR3, the DNA is TGTGCCAGCAGTCGTGGACTCGTAGAGACCCAGTACTTC.

The chain joins TRBV4-1 to TRBJ2-3, with D perhaps TRBD1 (7 bases). The length of the CDR3 is 16 residues. V was pared by 1 base and J by 6 bases, with 17 bases between. Germline CDR1 and CDR2: MGHRA and YSYEKL. CDR3 protein: CASSQVFGGGSDTQYF. CDR3 nucleotides: TGCGCCAGCAGCCAAGTGTTCGGAGGGGGCTCGGATACGCAGTATTTT.

V is TRBV4-3 and J is TRBJ2-3; TRBD1 matches at 9 bases. This CDR3 contains 15 residues. After removal of 0 bases from V and 5 bases from J, the junction contained 3 bases not matched to a gene. Looked up from germline, CDR1 is LGHNA and CDR2 is YSLEER. The CDR3 bases are TGCGCCAGCAGCCAAGACGGGACAGGGATAGATACGCAGTATTTT. Translating it yields CASSQDGTGIDTQYF.

The gene calls are TRBV7-2 and TRBJ1-1; 8 bases are a match to TRBD1. Germline trimming cut 5 bases from V and 4 bases from J; bases unmatched to any gene: 9. The germline V gene has CDR1 SGHTA and CDR2 FQGNSA. The CDR3 runs 15 residues. CDR3 in DNA: TGTGCCAGCAGCCGAGGAGGACAGGGAGGCACTGAAGCTTTCTTT. It is translated as CASSRGGQGGTEAFF.

The chain couples TRBV7-2 to TRBJ2-7; maybe TRBD1 (6 bases). Germline V lookup: CDR1 SGHTA, CDR2 FQGNSA. V was trimmed by 4 bases and J by 1 base, leaving 14 bases between them. The CDR3 runs to 15 residues. CDR3 residues: CASSSDRNPSYEQYF. The DNA of the CDR3 is TGTGCCAGCAGCTCAGACAGGAACCCATCCTACGAGCAGTACTTC.